The rows below give T cell receptor beta chains drawn from one sample of a study of human T cells and chemical hapten exposure. TCRdb re-analysed the RACE reads in MiXCR, keeping a single row per CDR3 protein. The table lists 70,000 to 90,000 distinct CDR3 sequences, less than 11% of them singletons, with approximately 4.7% in the top ten. Material: whole blood, obtained in connection with sensitization to the hapten diphenylcyclopropenone (DPC). Receptor source: a woman aged 45-65 years with alopecia areata. Some clones in this sample may be carry-over from other donors' samples. Each CDR3 is given with its conserved first and last residue. The D gene is left open where the match is weak. The listing skips clone size in some rows; elsewhere it reads once, few, many or a size class.

D gene	V gene	clone size	J gene	CDR3 DNA	CDR3 protein
.	TRBV7-9	.	TRBJ1-3	TGTGCCAGCAGCTTCAGGACGACCTCTGGAAACACCATATATTTT	CASSFRTTSGNTIYF
.	TRBV20-1	many	TRBJ1-2	TGCAGTGCTAATTTCCAGGGTGCCTATGGCTACACCTTC	CSANFQGAYGYTF
.	TRBV29-1	few	TRBJ2-3	TGCAGCGTTGGTACCCGTGTCACAGATACGCAGTATTTT	CSVGTRVTDTQYF
TRBD1	TRBV7-2	few	TRBJ1-4	TGTGCCAGCAGCTTATACAGGGGGCTGGCTGAAAAACTGTTTTTT	CASSLYRGLAEKLFF
.	TRBV29-1	few	TRBJ2-7	TGCAGCGTTCTGAGGGGGGACTCCTACGAGCAGTACTTC	CSVLRGDSYEQYF
TRBD1	TRBV4-3	.	TRBJ1-4	TGCGCCAGCAGCCAAGTGACAGGGCCTGATGAAAAACTGTTTTTT	CASSQVTGPDEKLFF
.	TRBV2	few	TRBJ1-5	TGTGCCAGCTCGGCCCAAGGCATCAATCAGCCCCAGCATTTT	CASSAQGINQPQHF
.	TRBV3-1	few	TRBJ2-3	TGTGCCAGCAGCCAAGTTCCAGATACGCAGTATTTT	CASSQVPDTQYF
.	TRBV2	many	TRBJ2-2	TGTGCCAGCCAAGGACAGAGGAACACCGGGGAGCTGTTTTTT	CASQGQRNTGELFF
TRBD1	TRBV3-1	.	TRBJ2-7	TGTGCCAGCAGGCCGGGACAGGGGGCCAACCAGTACTTC	CASRPGQGANQYF
.	TRBV12-3/TRBV12-4	.	TRBJ2-7	TGTGCCAGCAGTTTCAAGCGCTACTACGAGCAGTACTTC	CASSFKRYYEQYF
TRBD1	TRBV7-7	few	TRBJ2-1	TGTGCCAGCAGCCTCAGGACAGGGGACTACAATGAGCAGTTCTTC	CASSLRTGDYNEQFF
TRBD1	TRBV10-3	few	TRBJ2-7	TGTGCCACCCGGAGGGACAGGGGGAGTTACGAGCAGTACTTC	CATRRDRGSYEQYF
.	TRBV7-7	.	TRBJ2-3	TGTGCCAGCAGCCTCGAGTTCACAGATACGCAGTATTTT	CASSLEFTDTQYF
.	TRBV3-1	many	TRBJ2-7	TGTGCCAGCAGCCAAGAGGCACGCAGGGTTTACGAGCAGTACTTC	CASSQEARRVYEQYF
TRBD1	TRBV11-2	many	TRBJ1-2	TGTGCCAGCAGCTTAGATCACACAGTTAGGGGGCCAGCGCTACGTGGCTACACCTTC	CASSLDHTVRGPALRGYTF
TRBD2	TRBV7-2	many	TRBJ2-1	TGTGCCAGCATGGGTAGCGGGACCCTTTACAATGAGCAGTTCTTC	CASMGSGTLYNEQFF
.	TRBV27	.	TRBJ2-5	TGTGCCAGCAGTCCCCGAGTAGCGGAGTACCAAGAGACCCAGTACTTC	CASSPRVAEYQETQYF
.	TRBV6-5	few	TRBJ2-7	TGTGCCAGCAGTTACAAGGGAAACGAGCAGTACTTC	CASSYKGNEQYF
.	TRBV20-1	few	TRBJ2-1	TGCAGTGCGAGGGGGAGTAGGTGGGTCAATGAGCAGTTCTTC	CSARGSRWVNEQFF
.	TRBV2	few	TRBJ1-6	TGTGCCAGCAGTTCTCAAAGGGGTCTCAATTCACCCCTCCACTTT	CASSSQRGLNSPLHF
TRBD2	TRBV20-1	many	TRBJ2-7	TGCAGTGCTCGCCAAGCGGGAGGGCCCAACGAGCAGTACTTC	CSARQAGGPNEQYF
.	TRBV7-6	few	TRBJ2-3	TGTGCCAGCAGCTTAAGGCCGGGGGGGGACAGCGCCTACACAGATACGCAGTATTTT	CASSLRPGGDSAYTDTQYF
TRBD2	TRBV6-2/TRBV6-3	few	TRBJ2-3	TGTGCCAGCCGGATAGCGGGAGCGGATACGCAGTATTTT	CASRIAGADTQYF